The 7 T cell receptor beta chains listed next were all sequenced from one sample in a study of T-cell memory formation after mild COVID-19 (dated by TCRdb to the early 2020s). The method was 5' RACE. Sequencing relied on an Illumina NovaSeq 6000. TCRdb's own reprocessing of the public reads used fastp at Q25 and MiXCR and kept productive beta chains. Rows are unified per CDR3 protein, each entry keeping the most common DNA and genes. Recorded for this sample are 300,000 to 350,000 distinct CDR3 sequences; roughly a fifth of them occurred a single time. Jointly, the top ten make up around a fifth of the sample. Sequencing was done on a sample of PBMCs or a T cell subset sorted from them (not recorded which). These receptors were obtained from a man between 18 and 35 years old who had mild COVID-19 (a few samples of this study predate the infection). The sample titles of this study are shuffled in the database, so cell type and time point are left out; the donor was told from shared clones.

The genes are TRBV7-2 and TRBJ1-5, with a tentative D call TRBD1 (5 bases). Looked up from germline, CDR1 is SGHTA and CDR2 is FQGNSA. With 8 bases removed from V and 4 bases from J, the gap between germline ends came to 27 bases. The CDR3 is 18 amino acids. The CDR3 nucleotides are TGTGCCAGCGCTAAGGGACCGATGTGGGCGGAGGTTAATCAGCCCCAGCATTTT. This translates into CASAKGPMWAEVNQPQHF.

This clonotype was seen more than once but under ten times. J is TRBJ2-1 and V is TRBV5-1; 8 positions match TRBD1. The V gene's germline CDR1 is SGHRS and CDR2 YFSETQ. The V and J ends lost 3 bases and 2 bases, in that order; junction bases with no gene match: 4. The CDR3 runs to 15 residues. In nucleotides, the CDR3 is TGCGCCAGCAGCTACAGACAGGGGCCCTACAATGAGCAGTTCTTC. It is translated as CASSYRQGPYNEQFF.

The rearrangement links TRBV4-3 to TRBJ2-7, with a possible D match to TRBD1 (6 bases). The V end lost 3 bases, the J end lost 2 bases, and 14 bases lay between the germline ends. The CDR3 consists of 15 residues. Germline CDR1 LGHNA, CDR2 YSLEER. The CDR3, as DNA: TGCGCCAGCAGCCAGGTCGACAGGTCGACCTACGAGCAGTACTTC. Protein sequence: CASSQVDRSTYEQYF.

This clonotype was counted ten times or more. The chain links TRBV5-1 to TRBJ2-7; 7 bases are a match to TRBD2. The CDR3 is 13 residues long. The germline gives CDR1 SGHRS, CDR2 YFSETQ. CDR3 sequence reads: CSTRRERDHEQYF. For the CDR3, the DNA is TGCTCAACCAGGCGGGAGCGGGATCACGAGCAGTACTTC.

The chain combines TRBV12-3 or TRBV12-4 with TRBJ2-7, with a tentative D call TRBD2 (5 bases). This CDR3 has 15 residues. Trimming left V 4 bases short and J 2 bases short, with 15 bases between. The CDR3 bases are TGTGCCAGCAGTTCTTGGGAGTCCTTTCCCTACGAGCAGTACTTC. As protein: CASSSWESFPYEQYF.

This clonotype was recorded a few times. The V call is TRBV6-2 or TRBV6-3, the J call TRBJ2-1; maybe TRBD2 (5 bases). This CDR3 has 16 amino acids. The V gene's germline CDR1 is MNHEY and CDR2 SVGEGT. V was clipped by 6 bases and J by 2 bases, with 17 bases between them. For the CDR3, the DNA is TGTGCCAGCAGCCTACGTCCGACGGGAACCTACAATGAGCAGTTCTTC. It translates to CASSLRPTGTYNEQFF.

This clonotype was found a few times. The DNA of the CDR3 is TGTGCCACCAGTGATGCCCGGGACATCGTATTCTTC. Encoded protein: CATSDARDIVFF. V gene TRBV24-1 combines with J gene TRBJ2-1; tentatively, D is TRBD1 (6 bases). The CDR3 is 12 amino acids. The V gene's germline CDR1 is KGHDR and CDR2 SFDVKD. The V and J ends lost 3 bases and 16 bases respectively, with 15 bases between them.